This is a list of T cell receptor beta chains from one sample in a study of long-term antiretroviral therapy in people with HIV. Here immunoSEQ multiplex PCR was the method, and the copy in TCRdb shows in-frame clones only, minus some. Of roughly 14,000 clones in the sample, more than 65% were seen once. Sequenced here: unsorted PBMCs, sampled 0.4 years after starting antiretroviral therapy. The source is a young man with HIV. CDR3s include the opening cysteine and the closing phenylalanine or tryptophan. Fields, in order: clone size, V gene, D gene, J gene, CDR3 protein, CDR3 DNA. A D gene is named only where the DNA matches it firmly. Clone size is given for some rows only: seen once, a few or many times, or a class if the clone is expanded.

clone_size: -; v_call: TRBV30; d_call: TRBD1; j_call: TRBJ1-4; cdr3_aa: CAWSTGGGGEKLFF; cdr3_nt: TGTGCCTGGAGCACAGGGGGCGGTGGTGAAAAACTGTTTTTT
clone_size: -; v_call: TRBV15; d_call: -; j_call: TRBJ2-1; cdr3_aa: CATSSRGGDPYNEQFF; cdr3_nt: TGTGCCACCAGCAGTAGAGGGGGGGACCCCTACAATGAGCAGTTCTTC
clone_size: -; v_call: TRBV19; d_call: TRBD1; j_call: TRBJ1-5; cdr3_aa: CASSRGQGAGSNQPQHF; cdr3_nt: TGTGCCAGTAGTAGAGGACAGGGGGCAGGTAGCAATCAGCCCCAGCATTTT
clone_size: -; v_call: TRBV19; d_call: -; j_call: TRBJ2-7; cdr3_aa: CASRSRERGEQYF; cdr3_nt: TGTGCCAGTAGATCCAGGGAAAGGGGCGAGCAGTACTTC
clone_size: -; v_call: TRBV7-9; d_call: -; j_call: TRBJ2-3; cdr3_aa: CASSPLANTDTQYF; cdr3_nt: TGTGCCAGCAGCCCCCTGGCTAACACAGATACGCAGTATTTT
clone_size: once; v_call: TRBV21-1; d_call: -; j_call: TRBJ1-5; cdr3_aa: CASTGVGESNQPQHF; cdr3_nt: TGTGCCAGCACGGGGGTAGGGGAAAGCAATCAGCCCCAGCATTTT
clone_size: -; v_call: TRBV4-3; d_call: -; j_call: TRBJ1-6; cdr3_aa: CASRNWPNPYNSPLHF; cdr3_nt: TGCGCCAGCCGGAATTGGCCCAACCCTTATAATTCACCCCTCCACTTT
clone_size: -; v_call: TRBV5-4; d_call: TRBD1; j_call: TRBJ1-6; cdr3_aa: CASSPRDRLSPLHF; cdr3_nt: TGTGCCAGCAGCCCCCGGGACAGACTTTCACCCCTCCACTTT
clone_size: -; v_call: TRBV27; d_call: TRBD2; j_call: TRBJ2-3; cdr3_aa: CASRNSGSPAADTQYF; cdr3_nt: TGTGCCAGCAGGAATAGCGGGAGCCCCGCCGCAGATACGCAGTATTTT
clone_size: -; v_call: TRBV4-3; d_call: TRBD2; j_call: TRBJ2-3; cdr3_aa: CASSRGLADTDTQYF; cdr3_nt: TGCGCCAGCAGCCGGGGACTAGCGGACACAGATACGCAGTATTTT
clone_size: -; v_call: TRBV28; d_call: TRBD2; j_call: TRBJ2-5; cdr3_aa: CAASGTSGIGLETQYF; cdr3_nt: TGTGCCGCATCCGGGACTAGCGGGATTGGGTTGGAGACCCAGTACTTC
clone_size: -; v_call: TRBV11-2; d_call: -; j_call: TRBJ2-2; cdr3_aa: CASSPYPTENTGELFF; cdr3_nt: TGTGCCAGCAGCCCATACCCGACAGAGAACACCGGGGAGCTGTTTTTT
clone_size: -; v_call: TRBV28; d_call: -; j_call: TRBJ1-4; cdr3_aa: CASRVPNEKLFF; cdr3_nt: TGTGCCAGCAGGGTGCCCAATGAAAAACTGTTTTTT
clone_size: -; v_call: TRBV30; d_call: -; j_call: TRBJ1-5; cdr3_aa: CAWEHQGGNQPQHF; cdr3_nt: TGTGCCTGGGAGCACCAGGGTGGCAATCAGCCCCAGCATTTT
clone_size: -; v_call: TRBV11-2; d_call: -; j_call: TRBJ2-5; cdr3_aa: CASSPDSQETQYF; cdr3_nt: TGTGCCAGCAGCCCGGACAGCCAAGAGACCCAGTACTTC
clone_size: -; v_call: TRBV7-9; d_call: TRBD1; j_call: TRBJ2-7; cdr3_aa: CASSSGTGEQYF; cdr3_nt: TGTGCCAGCAGCTCCGGGACAGGGGAGCAGTACTTC
clone_size: once; v_call: TRBV7-3; d_call: -; j_call: TRBJ2-5; cdr3_aa: CASSLNNLKTQYF; cdr3_nt: TGTGCCAGCAGCTTGAATAACTTGAAGACCCAGTACTTC
clone_size: -; v_call: TRBV27; d_call: -; j_call: TRBJ2-5; cdr3_aa: CASSFLGGEETQYF; cdr3_nt: TGTGCCAGCAGTTTTTTAGGAGGGGAGGAGACCCAGTACTTC
clone_size: few; v_call: TRBV6-6; d_call: -; j_call: TRBJ1-6; cdr3_aa: CASRLTSGDNSPLHF; cdr3_nt: TGTGCCAGCAGATTAACAAGCGGGGATAATTCACCCCTCCACTTT
clone_size: -; v_call: TRBV6-1; d_call: -; j_call: TRBJ1-1; cdr3_aa: CASRTSGAATEAFF; cdr3_nt: TGTGCCAGCAGAACGAGCGGGGCAGCCACTGAAGCTTTCTTT
clone_size: once; v_call: TRBV5-5; d_call: -; j_call: TRBJ1-5; cdr3_aa: CASSGNNNQPQHF; cdr3_nt: TGTGCCAGCAGCGGTAACAACAATCAGCCCCAGCATTTT
clone_size: once; v_call: TRBV5-4; d_call: -; j_call: TRBJ2-3; cdr3_aa: CASSLPGARSSTDTQYF; cdr3_nt: TGTGCCAGCAGCTTGCCGGGGGCAAGGTCTAGCACAGATACGCAGTATTTT
clone_size: -; v_call: TRBV14; d_call: -; j_call: TRBJ1-4; cdr3_aa: CASSQGVRTDSEKLFF; cdr3_nt: TGTGCCAGCAGCCAAGGCGTAAGGACGGATTCCGAAAAACTGTTTTTT
clone_size: -; v_call: TRBV7-2; d_call: TRBD1; j_call: TRBJ1-4; cdr3_aa: CASSPGTGGAVDEKLFF; cdr3_nt: TGTGCCAGCAGCCCCGGGACAGGGGGCGCAGTGGATGAAAAACTGTTTTTT
clone_size: -; v_call: TRBV1; d_call: -; j_call: TRBJ2-7; cdr3_aa: CTSRYEQYF; cdr3_nt: TGCACCAGCAGATACGAGCAGTACTTC
clone_size: once; v_call: TRBV6-1; d_call: TRBD1; j_call: TRBJ2-5; cdr3_aa: CASSESKGAGGETQYF; cdr3_nt: TGTGCCAGCAGTGAATCGAAAGGAGCAGGGGGAGAGACCCAGTACTTC
clone_size: few; v_call: TRBV6-5; d_call: -; j_call: TRBJ1-2; cdr3_aa: CASRASGTIFYGYTF; cdr3_nt: TGTGCCAGCAGGGCTTCCGGGACAATCTTTTATGGCTACACCTTC
clone_size: -; v_call: TRBV5-1; d_call: -; j_call: TRBJ2-6; cdr3_aa: CASSRVRGANVLTF; cdr3_nt: TGCGCCAGCAGCAGAGTACGCGGGGCCAACGTCCTGACTTTC
clone_size: -; v_call: TRBV14; d_call: TRBD1; j_call: TRBJ2-3; cdr3_aa: CASAPDRGRLGSTDTQYF; cdr3_nt: TGTGCCAGCGCACCGGACAGGGGGCGTTTGGGGTCGACAGATACGCAGTATTTT
clone_size: -; v_call: TRBV15; d_call: -; j_call: TRBJ1-4; cdr3_aa: CATSRDGTSEKLFF; cdr3_nt: TGTGCCACCAGCAGAGATGGTACAAGTGAAAAACTGTTTTTT
clone_size: -; v_call: TRBV6-6; d_call: TRBD1; j_call: TRBJ2-1; cdr3_aa: CASSYSGTGVNEQFF; cdr3_nt: TGTGCCAGCAGTTACTCAGGGACAGGGGTGAATGAGCAGTTCTTC
clone_size: once; v_call: TRBV6-5; d_call: -; j_call: TRBJ1-2; cdr3_aa: CASSYSGTPGSDGYTF; cdr3_nt: TGTGCCAGCAGTTATTCCGGGACGCCAGGGTCAGATGGCTACACCTTC
clone_size: -; v_call: TRBV20-1; d_call: -; j_call: TRBJ2-5; cdr3_aa: CSATEEYF; cdr3_nt: TGCAGTGCTACCGAGGAGTACTTC
clone_size: -; v_call: TRBV29-1; d_call: -; j_call: TRBJ1-4; cdr3_aa: CSVGQGDNEKLFF; cdr3_nt: TGCAGCGTTGGGCAGGGAGATAATGAAAAACTGTTTTTT
clone_size: -; v_call: TRBV7-5; d_call: -; j_call: TRBJ1-5; cdr3_aa: CVRSLNRAQPQHF; cdr3_nt: TGTGTCAGAAGCTTAAACAGGGCCCAGCCCCAGCATTTT
clone_size: -; v_call: TRBV7-3; d_call: TRBD2; j_call: TRBJ2-7; cdr3_aa: CASSLLAGGSYEQYF; cdr3_nt: TGTGCCAGCAGCTTACTGGCGGGGGGATCCTACGAGCAGTACTTC
clone_size: few; v_call: TRBV7-9; d_call: -; j_call: TRBJ2-7; cdr3_aa: CASSLGQIYEQYF; cdr3_nt: TGTGCCAGCAGCTTAGGACAGATCTACGAGCAGTACTTC
clone_size: -; v_call: TRBV6-6; d_call: TRBD1; j_call: TRBJ2-2; cdr3_aa: CASSTTGGSTGELFF; cdr3_nt: TGTGCCAGCAGCACCACAGGGGGCTCCACCGGGGAGCTGTTTTTT
clone_size: -; v_call: TRBV6-5; d_call: -; j_call: TRBJ2-7; cdr3_aa: CASKEQGGTYEQYF; cdr3_nt: TGTGCCAGCAAAGAGCAGGGCGGTACCTACGAGCAGTACTTC
clone_size: -; v_call: TRBV6-5; d_call: -; j_call: TRBJ1-4; cdr3_aa: CASRRLATNEKLFF; cdr3_nt: TGTGCCAGCAGGCGACTTGCAACTAATGAAAAACTGTTTTTT
clone_size: -; v_call: TRBV14; d_call: -; j_call: TRBJ2-1; cdr3_aa: CASSQDPVSDEQFF; cdr3_nt: TGTGCCAGCAGCCAAGATCCGGTTTCGGATGAGCAGTTCTTC
clone_size: -; v_call: TRBV4-1; d_call: TRBD2; j_call: TRBJ2-1; cdr3_aa: CASSQWMIAGDNEQFF; cdr3_nt: TGCGCCAGCAGCCAATGGATGATAGCGGGAGATAATGAGCAGTTCTTC
clone_size: -; v_call: TRBV5-5; d_call: -; j_call: TRBJ2-3; cdr3_aa: CASSFSLRTFTDTQYF; cdr3_nt: TGTGCCAGCAGTTTTTCCCTCCGGACTTTCACAGATACGCAGTATTTT
clone_size: -; v_call: TRBV28; d_call: TRBD1; j_call: TRBJ2-1; cdr3_aa: CASITGTEYNEQFF; cdr3_nt: TGTGCCAGCATCACGGGGACAGAGTACAATGAGCAGTTCTTC